Listed here are 9 T cell receptor beta chains from one sample, sequenced in a study of blood T cells in healthy people across ages. A sample-barcoded 5' primer and a J-beta primer mix were used in a second PCR of about 6 to 11 cycles. Via MiXCR, TCRdb re-called the 5' RACE reads, giving one row per CDR3 protein. The repertoire holds about 1 million distinct CDR3 sequences, with around 45% as singletons. The sequenced sample consisted of blood. These receptors came from a woman aged 55-70 years in good health.

This rearrangement joins TRBV19 to TRBJ2-5, with TRBD1 as a possible D gene (5 bases). The CDR3 is made up of 15 amino acids. V gave up 10 bases and J gave up 3 bases, with 21 bases separating them. CDR1 is LNHDA, CDR2 SQIVND, per germline (reference sequence). CDR3 residues: CATTRASGREETQYF. CDR3 DNA: TGTGCCACCACAAGGGCCTCCGGCAGGGAAGAGACCCAGTACTTC.

This clonotype was counted between two and nine times. The rearrangement uses TRBV7-2 and TRBJ2-4; weak D call: TRBD1 (6 bases). CDR1 and CDR2 from the germline V gene are SGHTA and FQGNSA. CDR3 size: 16 residues. Trimming shortened V by 5 bases and J by 0 bases, and 14 bases separated the two germline ends. As DNA, the CDR3 is TGTGCCAGCAGCCCGCCTGACAGGATAGCCAAAAACATTCAGTACTTC. It yields the protein CASSPPDRIAKNIQYF.

The V gene is TRBV12-3 or TRBV12-4, the J gene TRBJ1-5; possibly TRBD1 for D (6 bases). This CDR3 comprises 15 residues. The V end was cut by 5 bases, the J end by 7 bases, with 18 bases between. The CDR3 DNA is TGTGCCAGCAGTATTAAGGGGGGTGTAGGCCAGCCCCAGCATTTT. It translates to CASSIKGGVGQPQHF.

The sample holds a few counts of this clonotype. The CDR3 reads CSVPFGEKLFF. In DNA, the CDR3 is TGCAGCGTTCCGTTTGGAGAAAAACTGTTTTTT. The chain employs TRBV29-1 and TRBJ1-4, with unresolved D. The germline V gene encodes CDR1 SQVTM and CDR2 ANQGSEA. This CDR3 comprises 11 residues. V was trimmed by 5 bases and J by 8 bases, leaving 9 bases between them.

This chain connects TRBV6-1 to TRBJ1-2; 10 positions agree with TRBD1. The CDR3 covers 16 residues. V shed 2 bases, J shed 5 bases, and the junction held 8 bases outside the gene matches. Germline assignment: CDR1 MNHNS and CDR2 SASEGT. In DNA form, the CDR3 reads TGTGCCAGCAGTGAAATGTTGACAGGGGGCATTTATGGCTACACCTTC. This codes for CASSEMLTGGIYGYTF.

CDR3 residues: CASSDPIQVRYTF. Here the CDR3 DNA reads TGTGCCAGCAGTGACCCTATACAGGTTCGCTACACCTTC. The chain couples TRBV6-2 or TRBV6-3 to TRBJ1-2, with D tentatively TRBD1 (5 bases). The CDR3 is 13 amino acids. The V gene lost 5 bases and the J gene lost 9 bases, with 16 bases spanning the gap. The germline CDR1 and CDR2 sequences are MNHEY and SVGEGT.

On this clonotype: Germline is not matched at one junction end, which may reflect a read error. The chain has TRBV28 and TRBJ2-4; D uncertain. Germline lookup yields CDR1 MDHEN and CDR2 SYDVKM. The CDR3 spans 16 residues. The CDR3 coding sequence is TGTGCCAGCAGTTTAAGAGTGGGCCGGGCCAAAAACACTCAGTACTTC. This codes for CASSLRVGRAKNTQYF. Looking up the rest from reference TRBV28 and TRBJ2-4 gives the full variable domain: DVKVTQSSRYLVKRTGEKVFLECVQDMDHENMFWYRQDPGLGLRLIYFSYDVKMKEKGDIPEGYSVSREKKERFSLILESASTNQTSMYLCASSLRVGRAKNTQYFGAGTRLSVL.

The rearrangement joins TRBV24-1 to TRBJ2-3, with 14 bases identical to TRBD2. Germline-derived CDR1 and CDR2 are KGHDR and SFDVKD. The CDR3 is made up of 18 amino acids. The V and J ends lost 3 bases and 4 bases, in that order; junction bases with no gene match: 8. The CDR3 DNA sequence: TGTGCCACCAGTGATCTCCCGGGACTAGCGGGAGTGGCAGATACGCAGTATTTT. As protein: CATSDLPGLAGVADTQYF.

The table lists this clonotype with a few counts. CDR3 sequence (DNA): TGTGCCAGTTCCCTGGGGGGATCGCAGCCCCAGCATTTT. Residues: CASSLGGSQPQHF. V usage is TRBV12-3 or TRBV12-4 and J usage is TRBJ1-5, with a tentative D call TRBD1 (5 bases). Deletions cut 9 bases from V and 7 bases from J, with 16 bases between. CDR3 length: 13 residues.